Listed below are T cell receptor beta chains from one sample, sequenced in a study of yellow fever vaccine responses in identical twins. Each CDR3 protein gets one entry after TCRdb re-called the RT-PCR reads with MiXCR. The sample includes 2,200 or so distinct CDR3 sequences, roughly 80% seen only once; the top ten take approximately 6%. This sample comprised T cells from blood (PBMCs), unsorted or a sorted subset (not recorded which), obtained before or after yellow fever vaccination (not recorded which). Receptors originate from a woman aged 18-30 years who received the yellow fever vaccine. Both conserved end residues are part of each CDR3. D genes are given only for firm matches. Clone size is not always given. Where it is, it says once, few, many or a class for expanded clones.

TGTGCCAGCAGTTTGTTGTCAGGGGTCACCGAAAAACTGTTTTTT,CASSLLSGVTEKLFF,TRBV12-3/TRBV12-4,NA,once,TRBJ1-4
TGCAGCGTGCGACAGGGGAGGGATGAAAAACTGTTTTTT,CSVRQGRDEKLFF,TRBV29-1,TRBD1,few,TRBJ1-4
TGTGCCAGCAGCTACTTGGGACAGCGAGCTAACTATGGCTACACCTTC,CASSYLGQRANYGYTF,TRBV11-1,TRBD1,NA,TRBJ1-2
TGTGCCAGCAGTCCACGGCGGACAGGAGAACTCTACAATGAGCAGTTCTTC,CASSPRRTGELYNEQFF,TRBV28,TRBD1,NA,TRBJ2-1
TGTGCCACCAGTGAACAGCGGGGGTACAATGAGCAGTTCTTC,CATSEQRGYNEQFF,TRBV24-1,TRBD2,NA,TRBJ2-1
TGTGCCAGCAGTGACGGGGACAACTCTGGAAACACCATATATTTT,CASSDGDNSGNTIYF,TRBV2,NA,NA,TRBJ1-3
TGTGCCAGCAGCTTAGTGACGGCCTACAATGAGCAGTTCTTC,CASSLVTAYNEQFF,TRBV7-6,NA,NA,TRBJ2-1
TGCGCCAGCAGCACCGGACTAGCGGCAGCCTACGAGCAGTACTTC,CASSTGLAAAYEQYF,TRBV4-1,TRBD2,NA,TRBJ2-7
TGTGCCAGCAGCTCGGGACAGGGGACTGGAAACACCATATATTTT,CASSSGQGTGNTIYF,TRBV7-9,TRBD1,NA,TRBJ1-3
TGTGCCAGCACCTCGAGGGACAGGGGGCAGTCTGAAGCTTTCTTT,CASTSRDRGQSEAFF,TRBV2,TRBD1,few,TRBJ1-1
TGTGCCAGCAGTGAAGATTACGAGCAGTACTTC,CASSEDYEQYF,TRBV2,NA,NA,TRBJ2-7
TGTGCCAGCAGCGAGGGACTAGCGGGAGACTCCTACGAGCAGTACTTC,CASSEGLAGDSYEQYF,TRBV13,TRBD2,NA,TRBJ2-7
TGTGCCAGCAGCCCAAGAGGGGGCGGTCAGGTCACTGAAGCTTTCTTT,CASSPRGGGQVTEAFF,TRBV11-1,TRBD1,NA,TRBJ1-1
TGTGCCAGCAGTGAAGCAAAGGTTACCGATTCACCCCTCCACTTT,CASSEAKVTDSPLHF,TRBV2,NA,NA,TRBJ1-6
TGTGCCAGCAGTTCTCTAGCGGGGGTCCTCACAGATACGCAGTATTTT,CASSSLAGVLTDTQYF,TRBV12-3/TRBV12-4,TRBD2,NA,TRBJ2-3
TGTGCCAGCAGTTACAGGGACATCTCAGGTCCAGATACGCAGTATTTT,CASSYRDISGPDTQYF,TRBV6-2/TRBV6-3,NA,NA,TRBJ2-3
TGTGCCAGCAAGGTTCTAGCGGGGCACAATGAGCAGTTCTTC,CASKVLAGHNEQFF,TRBV2,TRBD2,NA,TRBJ2-1
TGCGCCAGCAGCCAACACCGGGACAGGGACGAAAAACTGTTTTTT,CASSQHRDRDEKLFF,TRBV4-1,TRBD1,NA,TRBJ1-4
TGTGCCAGCAGCTTAAACAGGGGAGTGGACGAGCAGTACTTC,CASSLNRGVDEQYF,TRBV11-1,TRBD1,NA,TRBJ2-7
TGTGCCAGCACCGACTCTACGGTCCAGACCTACACAGATACGCAGTATTTT,CASTDSTVQTYTDTQYF,TRBV7-9,NA,NA,TRBJ2-3
TGTGCCGGCACGGGACTAGCGGAGCAAGAGACCCAGTACTTC,CAGTGLAEQETQYF,TRBV2,TRBD2,NA,TRBJ2-5
TGTGCCAGCAGCCTGTCTGAACCCTACAATGAGCAGTTCTTC,CASSLSEPYNEQFF,TRBV3-1,NA,few,TRBJ2-1
TGTGCCAGCAGCTCCAGGGAGTGGGAGACCCAGTACTTC,CASSSREWETQYF,TRBV7-9,NA,NA,TRBJ2-5
TGTGCCAGCAGTTCCGGGGACTCAAAAAACACAGATACGCAGTATTTT,CASSSGDSKNTDTQYF,TRBV28,NA,NA,TRBJ2-3
TGCAGTGCTAGAGAGCTTAGCGGGAGGCTGCGGGAGACCCAGTACTTC,CSARELSGRLRETQYF,TRBV20-1,TRBD2,NA,TRBJ2-5
TGTGCCAGCAGCGTAGGCGATGAGCAGTTCTTC,CASSVGDEQFF,TRBV9,NA,NA,TRBJ2-1
TGTGCCAGCAGGACACTTTATGGCTACACCTTC,CASRTLYGYTF,TRBV6-1,NA,NA,TRBJ1-2
TGCACCAGCAGCCAAGCTTGGCGGGGACAGTCATATGGCTACACCTTC,CTSSQAWRGQSYGYTF,TRBV1,NA,NA,TRBJ1-2
TGTGCCAGCAGCTACCGCAGGGGTTTGGGGCGAGAGACCCAGTACTTC,CASSYRRGLGRETQYF,TRBV11-2,NA,NA,TRBJ2-5
TGTGCCACCAGCAAGGGGACTTACTACGAGCAGTACTTC,CATSKGTYYEQYF,TRBV15,NA,NA,TRBJ2-7
TGTGCCAGCAGTGGGGGACAGAAACAAGAGACCCAGTACTTC,CASSGGQKQETQYF,TRBV28,TRBD1,NA,TRBJ2-5
TGTGCCAGCAGCTCCGGACTAGCGGATGAGCAGTTCTTC,CASSSGLADEQFF,TRBV7-3,TRBD2,few,TRBJ2-1
TGTGCCAGTAGTATGGGACTAGCCATTTACAATGAGCAGTTCTTC,CASSMGLAIYNEQFF,TRBV19,TRBD2,NA,TRBJ2-1
TGTGCCAGCAGTGACTCGACAGGTTCCGGTTCACCCCTCCACTTT,CASSDSTGSGSPLHF,TRBV6-4,NA,few,TRBJ1-6
TGTGCCAGCAGTTTGCCCCCAACAGATACGCAGTATTTT,CASSLPPTDTQYF,TRBV28,NA,NA,TRBJ2-3
TGCAGCGTCGGGGGTGAGCAGTTCTTC,CSVGGEQFF,TRBV29-1,NA,NA,TRBJ2-1
TGTGCCACCAGTGATTTCCGGGACAGCAATCAGCCCCAGCATTTT,CATSDFRDSNQPQHF,TRBV24-1,NA,NA,TRBJ1-5
TGTGCCAGCAGTGAAGCGACGGACAGGGGAGGTGGAAACACCATATATTTT,CASSEATDRGGGNTIYF,TRBV2,TRBD1,NA,TRBJ1-3
TGTGCCAGCAGCCACGGGGGCAGGAGACCCAAAAACATTCAGTACTTC,CASSHGGRRPKNIQYF,TRBV3-1,NA,NA,TRBJ2-4
TGTGCCAGCAGCCAAGTAGTCTCTAGCAATCAGCCCCAGCATTTT,CASSQVVSSNQPQHF,TRBV4-2,NA,NA,TRBJ1-5
TGTGCCAGTATAAGGGAGGACACTGAAGCTTTCTTT,CASIREDTEAFF,TRBV19,NA,few,TRBJ1-1
TGCAGCGTTGTAACAGAACAAGAGACCCAGTACTTC,CSVVTEQETQYF,TRBV29-1,NA,NA,TRBJ2-5
TGTGCCAGCAGCTTATCAGGGAATGGCTACACCTTC,CASSLSGNGYTF,TRBV7-6,NA,NA,TRBJ1-2
TGTGCCAGCAGCTTAGCGCTAAGGCGGGAAGCTTTCTTT,CASSLALRREAFF,TRBV7-6,NA,NA,TRBJ1-1
TGTGCCAGCAGCTCCTCGGAGTGGACGGACGCCGACCTCTATGGCTACACCTTC,CASSSSEWTDADLYGYTF,TRBV7-1,NA,few,TRBJ1-2
TGTGCCAGCAGTGGGACAGGAAAATATGAAGCTTTCTTT,CASSGTGKYEAFF,TRBV2,TRBD1,NA,TRBJ1-1
TGTGCCAGCAGTGATCCAGGGACGAGTGTTGACATTCAGTACTTC,CASSDPGTSVDIQYF,TRBV2,NA,NA,TRBJ2-4
TGTGCCAGCAGTCCGGCGGGTTGGGAGACCCAGTACTTC,CASSPAGWETQYF,TRBV2,NA,NA,TRBJ2-5
TGCAGTGCCGACGACATCGACTCCTACAATGAGCAGTTCTTC,CSADDIDSYNEQFF,TRBV20-1,NA,once,TRBJ2-1
TGCAGCGTTCAACAGGGTAGGAGCTACACCTTC,CSVQQGRSYTF,TRBV29-1,NA,NA,TRBJ1-2
TGTGCCAGCTCCCCGCCCCACGAGCAGTACTTC,CASSPPHEQYF,TRBV18,NA,NA,TRBJ2-7
TGTGCCAGCAGTTACTCTGGCGGGACTTCGGATGAGCAGTTCTTC,CASSYSGGTSDEQFF,TRBV6-5,NA,NA,TRBJ2-1
TGTGCCAGCACGGACAGGGACAATGAGCAGTTCTTC,CASTDRDNEQFF,TRBV25-1,TRBD1,NA,TRBJ2-1
TGCGCCAGCCCCCCCCAAAGGCCGAAATGCGACTATGGCTACACCTTC,CASPPQRPKCDYGYTF,TRBV23-1,NA,few,TRBJ1-2
TGTGCCAGCAGCCTAAGACAGGGGGCTAGTTATGGCTACACCTTC,CASSLRQGASYGYTF,TRBV7-9,TRBD1,NA,TRBJ1-2
TGCAGTGCGGACAGGGGCCGCACAGATACGCAGTATTTT,CSADRGRTDTQYF,TRBV20-1,TRBD1,NA,TRBJ2-3